Here is one T cell receptor (beta chain) with its context. No antigen is known for it. The J segment lost 5 bases and the V segment lost 7 bases, leaving 7 bases of the junction unmatched. Germline V gene data show CDR1 as SGHRS and CDR2 as YFSETQ. The CDR3 extends over 14 amino acids. Primers: 60 Vbeta forward and 13 Jbeta reverse. Method: immunoSEQ multiplex PCR; TCRdb's copy keeps in-frame clones and lacks some. The sample contains tens of thousands of clones, 55% to 70% of which appear only once. The entry originates in a study of cytomegalovirus exposure and HLA in healthy donors. Findings and caveats of the study: Donor immune exposure was known only as CMV serostatus. With DRB1 most and HLA-C fewest, TCR association rates differed between HLA loci in a later analysis.

This sequence originates from a woman between 40 and 55 years old in good health and CMV-seropositive. The sequenced sample consisted of PBMCs. The genes are TRBV5-1 and TRBJ2-5, with TRBD2 matching 11 bases. This CDR3 reads CASSMTSGVETQYF. As DNA, the CDR3 is TGCGCCAGCTCGATGACTAGCGGGGTCGAGACCCAGTACTTC. Full variable domain (missing parts from reference TRBV5-1 and TRBJ2-5): KAGVTQTPRYLIKTRGQQVTLSCSPISGHRSVSWYQQTPGQGLQFLFEYFSETQRNKGNFPGRFSGRQFSNSRSEMNVSTLELGDSALYLCASSMTSGVETQYFGPGTRLLVL.